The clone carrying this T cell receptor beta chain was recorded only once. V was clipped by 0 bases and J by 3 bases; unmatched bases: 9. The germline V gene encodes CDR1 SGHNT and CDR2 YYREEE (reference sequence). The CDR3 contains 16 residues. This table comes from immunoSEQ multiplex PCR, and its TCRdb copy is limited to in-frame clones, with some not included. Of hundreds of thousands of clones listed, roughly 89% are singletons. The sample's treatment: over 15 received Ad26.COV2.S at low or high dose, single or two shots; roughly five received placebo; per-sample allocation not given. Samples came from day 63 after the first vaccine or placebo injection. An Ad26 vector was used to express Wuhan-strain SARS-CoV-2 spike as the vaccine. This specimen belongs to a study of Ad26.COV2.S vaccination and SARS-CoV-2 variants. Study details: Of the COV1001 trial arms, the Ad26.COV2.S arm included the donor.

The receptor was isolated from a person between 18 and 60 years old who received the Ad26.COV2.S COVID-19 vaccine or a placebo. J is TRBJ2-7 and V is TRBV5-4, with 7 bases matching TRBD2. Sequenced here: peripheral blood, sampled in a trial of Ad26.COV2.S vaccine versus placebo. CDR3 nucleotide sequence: TGTGCCAGCAGCTTGGGGGAGGGGAGGTCTGGCTACGAGCAGTACTTC. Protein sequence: CASSLGEGRSGYEQYF. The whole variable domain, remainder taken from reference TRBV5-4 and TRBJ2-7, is ETGVTQSPTHLIKTRGQQVTLRCSSQSGHNTVSWYQQALGQGPQFIFQYYREEENGRGNFPPRFSGLQFPNYSSELNVNALELDDSALYLCASSLGEGRSGYEQYFGPGTRLTVT.